This TCR beta chain was sequenced in a study of T cell responses to AZD1222 COVID-19 vaccine. On the study more broadly: Second doses were pooled across both intervals (about 4 or about 12 weeks). Study-level results: White British donors predominated, females outnumbered males, and clonal diversity was possibly underestimated. Within unmutated variant regions lay the reported targets of nearly half of spike-specific TCRs.

Notes on this clone: The antigen is not known.

The protocol was immunoSEQ multiplex PCR, while the TCRdb copy is restricted to in-frame clones and leaves out a portion. The repertoire includes nearly 100,000 clones, about 88% of them detected once, and about 2.8% sits in the top ten. Here the sequenced sample was peripheral blood, taken on day 0 of AZD1222 vaccination. The receptor comes from an adult in good health.

The CDR3 reads CASSQLSLAETQYF. Written as DNA, the CDR3 is TGTGCCAGCAGCCAACTGTCGCTAGCAGAGACCCAGTACTTC. The gene calls are TRBV13 and TRBJ2-5, with a weak D call TRBD2 (5 bases). The CDR3 covers 14 residues. Trimming took 5 bases from V and 4 from J, leaving 14 bases between them. The germline V gene has CDR1 PRHDT and CDR2 FYEKMQ (reference sequence). The whole variable domain, remainder taken from reference TRBV13 and TRBJ2-5, is AAGVIQSPRHLIKEKRETATLKCYPIPRHDTVYWYQQGPGQDPQFLISFYEKMQSDKGSIPDRFSAQQFSDYHSELNMSSLELGDSALYFCASSQLSLAETQYFGPGTRLLVL.